One and the same sample provided the 26 T cell receptor beta chains below, sequenced in a study of blood T cell repertoires in COVID-19. Using immunoSEQ multiplex PCR, the repertoire was profiled, and TCRdb retains in-frame clones only, with some absent. The data contain about 340,000 clones, around 90% of them singletons. Sequencing was done on a sample of peripheral blood. These receptors were taken from a woman in her late teens or twenties who had recovered from COVID-19.

Written as DNA, the CDR3 is TGTGCCAGCAAAAAGGGGGAGGGACTCACAGATACGCAGTATTTT. This gives the protein CASKKGEGLTDTQYF. V is TRBV7-8 and J is TRBJ2-3; weak D call: TRBD2 (7 bases). With 7 bases removed from V and 2 bases from J, the gap between germline ends came to 16 bases. From germline, CDR1 is SGHVS and CDR2 FQNEAQ. This CDR3 is built from 15 residues.

This sequence joins TRBV7-9 and TRBJ1-2; 8 bases line up with TRBD1. J was trimmed by 8 bases and V by 4 bases; bases with no gene match: 12. Germline V gene data show CDR1 as SEHNR and CDR2 as FQNEAQ (reference sequence). This CDR3 is built from 15 residues. DNA for the CDR3: TGTGCCAGCAGCTGGGACGACAGGGGAATCTTGGGCTACACCTTC. This translates into CASSWDDRGILGYTF.

This sequence joins TRBV30 and TRBJ2-4; the D is unclear. The CDR3 extends over 15 amino acids. CDR1 is GTSNPN and CDR2 is SVGIG in the germline V gene (reference sequence). The ends were cut back, 5 bases at V and 7 bases at J, with 21 bases in the middle. CDR3 region: CAWGPGGSLSNIQYF. The CDR3 coding sequence is TGTGCCTGGGGGCCAGGTGGATCACTGAGCAACATTCAGTACTTC. Combining the CDR3 with reference TRBV30 and TRBJ2-4 gives the whole variable domain SQTIHQWPATLVQPVGSPLSLECTVEGTSNPNLYWYRQAAGRGLQLLFYSVGIGQISSEVPQNLSASRPQDRQFILSSKKLLLSDSGFYLCAWGPGGSLSNIQYFGAGTRLSVL.

The chain joins TRBV11-2 to TRBJ1-2, with no clear D. V lost 1 base, J lost 5 bases, and 11 bases lay in between. Germline assignment: CDR1 SGHAT and CDR2 FQNNGV. The CDR3 covers 14 residues. CDR3 protein: CASSLGYSTYGYTF. The CDR3 DNA is TGTGCCAGCAGCTTAGGTTACAGCACTTATGGCTACACCTTC.

The rearrangement links TRBV7-2 to TRBJ1-5; D gene uncertain. Germline V gene sequence: CDR1 SGHTA, CDR2 FQGNSA. The V gene lost 10 bases and the J gene lost 0 bases, with 13 bases spanning the gap. The CDR3 spans 14 residues. CDR3 residues: CATRAPYSNQPQHF. The CDR3, as DNA: TGTGCCACCAGAGCGCCCTATAGCAATCAGCCCCAGCATTTT.

V gene TRBV24-1 combines with J gene TRBJ1-2; D is possibly TRBD1 (6 bases). Trimming pared 2 bases from V and 4 bases from J, leaving 16 bases between. Looked up from germline, CDR1 is KGHDR and CDR2 is SFDVKD. The CDR3 is made up of 16 amino acids. CDR3 coding DNA: TGTGCCACCAGTGATTCACTCGGACAGTCACTCTATGGCTACACCTTC. It translates to CATSDSLGQSLYGYTF.

The V gene is TRBV19, the J gene TRBJ2-2; TRBD1 agrees at 10 bases. This CDR3 has 16 residues. V lost 6 bases and J lost 6; bases outside the gene matches: 10. The germline CDR1 and CDR2 sequences are LNHDA and SQIVND (reference sequence). The CDR3 spells CASRALTGGFAGELFF. The CDR3 DNA reads TGTGCCAGTAGGGCCCTGACAGGGGGCTTCGCCGGGGAGCTGTTTTTT. The full variable domain, completed using reference TRBV19 and TRBJ2-2, is DGGITQSPKYLFRKEGQNVTLSCEQNLNHDAMYWYRQDPGQGLRLIYYSQIVNDFQKGDIAEGYSVSREKKESFPLTVTSAQKNPTAFYLCASRALTGGFAGELFFGEGSRLTVL.

Turning to this clone: The same CDR3 is also encoded by other DNA sequences in this sample. The chain uses TRBV7-2 and TRBJ2-5; a weak D match, TRBD2 (5 bases). The ends were cut back, 1 base at V and 4 bases at J, with 7 bases in the middle. The CDR3 loop spans 13 amino acids. CDR1 is SGHTA and CDR2 is FQGNSA in the germline V gene. In DNA, the CDR3 is TGTGCCAGCAGCTTAGGGGCGGGAGAGACCCAGTACTTC. Translating it yields CASSLGAGETQYF. Complete variable domain (other parts from reference TRBV7-2 and TRBJ2-5): GAGVSQSPSNKVTEKGKDVELRCDPISGHTALYWYRQSLGQGLEFLIYFQGNSAPDKSGLPSDRFSAERTGGSVSTLTIQRTQQEDSAVYLCASSLGAGETQYFGPGTRLLVL.

This chain connects TRBV7-2 to TRBJ2-3; 11 bases match TRBD2. The length of the CDR3 is 16 residues. V lost 1 base, J lost 5 bases, and 5 bases stayed unmatched. Germline loops: CDR1 SGHTA, CDR2 FQGNSA. The CDR3 coding sequence is TGTGCCAGCAGCTTAGGCGGGCTAGCGGGAGGAGATACGCAGTATTTT. Amino acids: CASSLGGLAGGDTQYF.

V usage is TRBV7-2 and J usage is TRBJ2-3, with D perhaps matching TRBD2 (5 bases). CDR3 size: 12 residues. The germline V gene has CDR1 SGHTA and CDR2 FQGNSA. Trimming stripped 5 bases from V and 7 bases from J, with 10 bases between. The CDR3 is CASSRGWYTQYF. The DNA for the CDR3 is TGTGCCAGCAGCCGCGGGTGGTATACGCAGTATTTT.

This chain connects TRBV10-1 to TRBJ2-7, with TRBD1 as a possible D gene (5 bases). Germline lookup yields CDR1 WNHNN and CDR2 SYGVQD (reference sequence). The CDR3 runs 15 residues. V was trimmed by 2 bases and J by 4 bases, leaving 15 bases between them. The CDR3 reads CASSEDSERDYEQYV. For the CDR3, the DNA is TGCGCCAGCAGTGAGGACAGCGAAAGGGATTACGAGCAGTACGTC.

The chain joins TRBV10-2 to TRBJ2-7; D may be TRBD2 (6 bases). The CDR3 contains 15 residues. V was shortened by 0 bases and J by 6 bases, with 15 bases between the two germline ends. Germline V gene sequence: CDR1 WSHSY, CDR2 SAAADI. As DNA, the CDR3 is TGCGCCAGCAGTGAGTCATTCGGGAGACTTGGCGAGCAGTACGTC. Its translation is CASSESFGRLGEQYV.

J is TRBJ2-1 and V is TRBV19; the match to TRBD2 covers 10 bases. The CDR3 contains 16 residues. Germline V gene data show CDR1 as LNHDA and CDR2 as SQIVND (reference sequence). V was clipped by 4 bases and J by 7 bases; unmatched bases: 10. CDR3 DNA sequence: TGTGCCAGTAGTACCCCCCGAACTAGCGGGAATAATGAGCAGTTCTTC. Translating it yields CASSTPRTSGNNEQFF. The whole variable domain, filled in from reference TRBV19 and TRBJ2-1, reads DGGITQSPKYLFRKEGQNVTLSCEQNLNHDAMYWYRQDPGQGLRLIYYSQIVNDFQKGDIAEGYSVSREKKESFPLTVTSAQKNPTAFYLCASSTPRTSGNNEQFFGPGTRLTVL.

This chain links TRBV30 with TRBJ1-6, with 7 bases lining up with TRBD1. The CDR3 sequence is 12 residues long. The V segment lost 5 bases and the J segment 10 bases; nucleotides outside the gene matches: 5. The germline V gene has CDR1 GTSNPN and CDR2 SVGIG (reference sequence). CDR3 sequence reads: CAWDRAGSPLHF. CDR3 bases: TGTGCCTGGGACAGGGCGGGATCACCCCTCCACTTT. Based on the CDR3 plus reference TRBV30 and TRBJ1-6, the full variable domain is SQTIHQWPATLVQPVGSPLSLECTVEGTSNPNLYWYRQAAGRGLQLLFYSVGIGQISSEVPQNLSASRPQDRQFILSSKKLLLSDSGFYLCAWDRAGSPLHFGNGTRLTVT.

The gene calls are TRBV7-2 and TRBJ2-3, with a possible D match to TRBD2 (5 bases). CDR3 size: 15 residues. Germline lookup yields CDR1 SGHTA and CDR2 FQGNSA. V shed 2 bases and J shed 2 bases, with 11 bases lying between them. In DNA form, the CDR3 reads TGTGCCAGCAGCTTACGTCTAGCACCCACAGATACGCAGTATTTT. Protein product: CASSLRLAPTDTQYF.

The chain carries TRBV5-4 and TRBJ2-1, with D possibly matching TRBD2 (6 bases). Trimming removed 4 bases at V and 5 bases at J, with 16 bases between. The CDR3 consists of 15 residues. CDR1 is SGHNT and CDR2 is YYREEE in the germline V gene (reference sequence). Written as DNA, the CDR3 is TGTGCCAGCAGCGCCCAGCCGGGACTCGACAATGAGCAGTTCTTC. Protein sequence: CASSAQPGLDNEQFF.

The rearrangement links TRBV21-1 to TRBJ2-7; TRBD1, the D gene given by the table, was not confirmed from the DNA. TRBV21-1 corresponds to a pseudogene. The CDR3 has 17 amino acids. The CDR3 protein is CASSKNSGQVLPYEQYV. For the CDR3, the DNA is TGTGCCAGCAGCAAAAATTCCGGACAGGTCCTCCCCTACGAGCAGTACGTC.

The chain employs TRBV9 and TRBJ1-5; D not resolved. V was trimmed by 4 bases and J by 0 bases, leaving 8 bases between them. CDR3 length equals 14 residues. Germline CDR1 SGDLS, CDR2 YYNGEE. CDR3: CASSREYSNQPQHF. The CDR3 DNA follows: TGTGCCAGCAGCCGTGAGTATAGCAATCAGCCCCAGCATTTT.

V and J are TRBV28 and TRBJ1-2; D perhaps matches TRBD1 (6 bases). Germline V gives CDR1 MDHEN, CDR2 SYDVKM. CDR3 size: 16 residues. V gave up 3 bases and J gave up 6 bases, with 20 bases separating them. The CDR3 loop reads CASSFKRHRVTHGYTF. The DNA of the CDR3 is TGTGCCAGCAGTTTTAAGCGCCACAGGGTTACCCATGGCTACACCTTC.

CDR3 sequence reads: CASSQDWIRGGGGYNEQFF. CDR3 bases: TGCGCCAGCAGCCAAGATTGGATTCGAGGGGGAGGGGGCTACAATGAGCAGTTCTTC. The rearrangement links TRBV4-3 to TRBJ2-1, with D perhaps TRBD2 (7 bases). The CDR3 is 19 residues long. The germline V gene encodes CDR1 LGHNA and CDR2 YSLEER. The ends were cut back, 0 bases at V and 3 bases at J, with 21 bases in the middle.

V gene TRBV7-2 combines with J gene TRBJ2-4; maybe TRBD1 (5 bases). The V end was cut by 5 bases, the J end by 0 bases, with 20 bases between. Germline V gene lookup returns CDR1 SGHTA and CDR2 FQGNSA. The CDR3 is 18 residues long. The CDR3 is CASSPRGPQGVAKNIQYF. The CDR3 DNA reads TGTGCCAGCAGCCCCCGAGGCCCCCAGGGCGTAGCCAAAAACATTCAGTACTTC.

The rearrangement links TRBV27 to TRBJ1-2; D unresolved. CDR3 length: 14 amino acids. Germline loops: CDR1 MNHEY, CDR2 SMNVEV (reference sequence). V lost 2 bases to trimming and J lost 5 bases, with 12 bases between them. The CDR3 DNA is TGTGCCAGCAGTTTAATCGGAGGGCCTTATGGCTACACCTTC. The encoded protein is CASSLIGGPYGYTF.

The genes are TRBV6-1 and TRBJ2-7; a weak D match, TRBD2 (6 bases). Trimming stripped 1 base from V and 7 bases from J, with 14 bases between. The length of the CDR3 is 14 residues. The germline gives CDR1 MNHNS, CDR2 SASEGT. The CDR3 sequence is CASSEGWNAGEQYV. In DNA form, the CDR3 reads TGTGCCAGCAGTGAAGGTTGGAATGCGGGGGAGCAGTACGTC.

The V call is TRBV7-2, the J call TRBJ1-2; maybe TRBD1 (6 bases). Germline V gene data show CDR1 as SGHTA and CDR2 as FQGNSA. Trimming pared 4 bases from V and 2 bases from J, leaving 17 bases between. This CDR3 has 16 residues. The CDR3: CASSSDGGQGNYGYTF. The DNA for the CDR3 is TGTGCCAGCAGCTCCGACGGGGGGCAGGGGAACTATGGCTACACCTTC. Supplemented by reference TRBV7-2 and TRBJ1-2, the full variable domain reads GAGVSQSPSNKVTEKGKDVELRCDPISGHTALYWYRQSLGQGLEFLIYFQGNSAPDKSGLPSDRFSAERTGGSVSTLTIQRTQQEDSAVYLCASSSDGGQGNYGYTFGSGTRLTVV.

The chain has TRBV15 and TRBJ1-6; no definite D call. Germline lookup yields CDR1 LNHNV and CDR2 YYDKDF (reference sequence). Deletions cut 1 base from V and 8 bases from J, with 12 bases between. CDR3 length: 15 residues. The CDR3 region has the DNA TGTGCCACCAGCAGAGCCCCCCGTAATCATTCACCCCTCCACTTT. Its protein product is CATSRAPRNHSPLHF.

The V and J genes are TRBV2 and TRBJ1-3; D is possibly TRBD1 (5 bases). The CDR3 length is 14 residues. V was clipped by 4 bases and J by 0 bases, with 7 bases between them. Germline values: CDR1 SNHLY, CDR2 FYNNEI. The CDR3 nucleotides are TGTGCCAGCAGTGGACAGTTCTCTGGAAACACCATATATTTT. It codes for CASSGQFSGNTIYF. Full variable domain (rest looked up from reference TRBV2 and TRBJ1-3): EPEVTQTPSHQVTQMGQEVILRCVPISNHLYFYWYRQILGQKVEFLVSFYNNEISEKSEIFDDQFSVERPDGSNFTLKIRSTKLEDSAMYFCASSGQFSGNTIYFGEGSWLTVV.